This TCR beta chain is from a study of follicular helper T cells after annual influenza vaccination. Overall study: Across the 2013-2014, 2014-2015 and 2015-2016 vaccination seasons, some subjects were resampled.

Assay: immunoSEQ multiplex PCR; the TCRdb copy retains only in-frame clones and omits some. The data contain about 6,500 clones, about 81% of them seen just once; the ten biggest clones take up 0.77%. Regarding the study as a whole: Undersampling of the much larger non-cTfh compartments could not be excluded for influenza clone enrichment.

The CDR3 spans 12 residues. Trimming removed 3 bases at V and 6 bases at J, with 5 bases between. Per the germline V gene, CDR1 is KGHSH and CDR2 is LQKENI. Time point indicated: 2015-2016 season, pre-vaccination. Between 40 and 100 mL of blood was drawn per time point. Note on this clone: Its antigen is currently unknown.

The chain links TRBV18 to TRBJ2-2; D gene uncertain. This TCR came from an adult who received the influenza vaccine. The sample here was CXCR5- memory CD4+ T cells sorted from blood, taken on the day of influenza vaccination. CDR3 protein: CASSPPPGELFF. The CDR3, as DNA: TGTGCCAGCTCACCCCCTCCCGGGGAGCTGTTTTTT.